Below, 19 T cell receptor beta chains from the same sample are listed, as sequenced in a study of blood T cell repertoires in COVID-19 (TCRdb year 2020). The method was the immunoSEQ multiplex PCR assay. Here the immuneACCESS table is served through TCRdb, limited to in-frame sequences with V and J called. Missing clones are a known gap in these copies; in checked studies unresolved V genes cover under half, and the rest lacks a known reason. The sample has more than 85,000 clones on record, approximately 85% of them singletons. Clones ranked in the top ten supply around 12% of the sample. Sequencing used peripheral blood. The receptors here all came from a human donor in a cohort sampled during active COVID-19.

V and J are TRBV4-2 and TRBJ2-1, with 7 bases fitting TRBD1. Germline values: CDR1 LGHNA, CDR2 YNFKEQ. This CDR3 region has 14 residues. V was clipped by 5 bases and J by 5 bases; unmatched bases: 6. The CDR3 region is CASSSGTVDNEQFF. The CDR3 DNA reads as TGTGCCAGCAGCTCCGGGACAGTCGACAATGAGCAGTTCTTC.

The V gene is TRBV19, the J gene TRBJ1-4, with 10 bases fitting TRBD1. Germline V lookup: CDR1 LNHDA, CDR2 SQIVND (reference sequence). With 6 bases clipped from V and 7 bases from J, the junction kept 5 bases outside the gene matches. The CDR3 consists of 14 residues. For the CDR3, the DNA is TGTGCCAGTAGATCTGGACAGGGGGGTGAAAAACTGTTTTTT. As protein: CASRSGQGGEKLFF.

The J gene is TRBJ2-3, the V gene TRBV7-3; D is perhaps TRBD2 (5 bases). Trimming cost V 4 bases and J 4 bases, with 9 bases left between them. Looked up from germline, CDR1 is SGHTA and CDR2 is FQGTGA. The CDR3 sequence is 13 residues long. The CDR3 nucleotides are TGTGCCAGCAGCTGGGGAGAGGCAGATACGCAGTATTTT. Amino acids: CASSWGEADTQYF.

This clone was observed once. This chain connects TRBV6-5 to TRBJ2-7, with D possibly matching TRBD2 (5 bases). The germline gives CDR1 MNHEY, CDR2 SVGAGI. Deletions cut 4 bases from V and 5 bases from J, with 12 bases between. This CDR3 spans 13 amino acids. The CDR3 DNA reads as TGTGCCAGCAGTTCCGGGGTTCGGCACGAGCAGTACTTC. This codes for CASSSGVRHEQYF.

The chain couples TRBV7-2 to TRBJ2-2; D possibly corresponds to TRBD2 (5 bases). Germline values: CDR1 SGHTA, CDR2 FQGNSA. Between the trimmed V and J ends, which lost 5 bases and 3 bases, there was a span of 19 bases. The CDR3 consists of 17 residues. The CDR3 sequence: CASSHLAGGPDTGELFF. The CDR3 DNA is TGTGCCAGCAGCCACCTCGCCGGAGGCCCCGACACCGGGGAGCTGTTTTTT.

This chain joins TRBV5-4 and TRBJ1-2, with 7 nucleotides matching TRBD1. The length of the CDR3 is 13 residues. With 4 bases clipped from V and 4 bases from J, the junction kept 4 bases outside the gene matches. Germline V gene data show CDR1 as SGHNT and CDR2 as YYREEE (reference sequence). CDR3 sequence (DNA): TGTGCCAGCAGCGGACAGGTCGGCTATGGCTACACCTTC. Amino acid sequence: CASSGQVGYGYTF.

The chain recombines TRBV18 with TRBJ1-4, with D maybe TRBD1 (5 bases). This CDR3 has 16 amino acids. The germline CDR1 and CDR2 sequences are KGHSH and LQKENI. Trimming pared 2 bases from V and 2 bases from J, leaving 12 bases between. The CDR3 DNA reads as TGTGCCAGCTCACCAGTAGTAAAGGGGACTAATGAAAAACTGTTTTTT. As protein: CASSPVVKGTNEKLFF.

The chain carries TRBV6-5 and TRBJ1-1; TRBD1 matches 7 bases. Germline lookup yields CDR1 MNHEY and CDR2 SVGAGI. V lost 4 bases to trimming and J lost 1 base; unmatched junction nucleotides: 9. The CDR3 extends over 16 amino acids. The CDR3 protein is CASSSGTDGPNTEAFF. In nucleotides, the CDR3 is TGTGCCAGCAGTTCCGGGACAGATGGCCCGAACACTGAAGCTTTCTTT.

The DNA of the CDR3 is TGCGCCAGCAGCTTGGATGCAGCTGAAGCTTTCTTT. It translates to CASSLDAAEAFF. The chain joins TRBV5-1 to TRBJ1-1; D ambiguous. The V and J ends lost 0 bases and 6 bases respectively, with 6 bases between them. The CDR3 spans 12 residues. Germline V gives CDR1 SGHRS, CDR2 YFSETQ.

The chain links TRBV9 to TRBJ2-2, with 12 nucleotides matching TRBD1. Germline values: CDR1 SGDLS, CDR2 YYNGEE. The junction had 8 bases not matched to a gene; V was cut back by 0 bases and J by 5 bases. This CDR3 spans 18 amino acids. CDR3 coding DNA: TGTGCCAGCAGCGTAGCTGGGACAGGGGGCCCCCAGACCGGGGAGCTGTTTTTT. Translation: CASSVAGTGGPQTGELFF. Full variable domain (outside the CDR3, taken from reference TRBV9 and TRBJ2-2): DSGVTQTPKHLITATGQRVTLRCSPRSGDLSVYWYQQSLDQGLQFLIQYYNGEERAKGNILERFSAQQFPDLHSELNLSSLELGDSALYFCASSVAGTGGPQTGELFFGEGSRLTVL.

V gene TRBV6-2 or TRBV6-3 combines with J gene TRBJ1-5; D unclear. V was shortened by 6 bases and J by 0 bases, with 12 bases between the two germline ends. This CDR3 region has 15 residues. In germline, CDR1 is MNHEY, CDR2 SVGEGT. Written as DNA, the CDR3 is TGTGCCAGCAGCCTCACGGGGAATAGCAATCAGCCCCAGCATTTT. As protein: CASSLTGNSNQPQHF.

The chain employs TRBV9 and TRBJ2-1; D may be TRBD2 (5 bases). The CDR3 is made up of 14 amino acids. The ends were cut back, 0 bases at V and 8 bases at J, with 12 bases in the middle. Germline V lookup: CDR1 SGDLS, CDR2 YYNGEE. In DNA, the CDR3 is TGTGCCAGCAGCGTAGGGGTAGCCGGGGATGAGCAGTTCTTC. Encoded protein: CASSVGVAGDEQFF.

The CDR3 loop reads CASSHLSGVSDTQYF. The CDR3 DNA reads as TGTGCCAGCAGCCATCTCAGCGGGGTATCAGATACGCAGTATTTT. V usage is TRBV3-1 (or the pseudogene TRBV3-2) and J usage is TRBJ2-3; 7 nucleotides agree with TRBD2. CDR1 LGHDT and CDR2 YNNKEL come from the germline V gene (reference sequence). This CDR3 is 15 amino acids long. V trimming: 3 bases; J trimming: 4 bases; junction bases outside the gene matches: 7.

This chain joins TRBV10-3 and TRBJ2-2; a weak D match, TRBD1 (5 bases). V was shortened by 7 bases and J by 8 bases, with 11 bases between the two germline ends. This CDR3 has 12 residues. Germline CDR1 and CDR2: ENHRY and SYGVKD. This CDR3 is CAIISDKGELFF. CDR3 bases: TGTGCCATCATCTCGGACAAGGGGGAGCTGTTTTTT.

The chain links TRBV6-2 or TRBV6-3 to TRBJ2-7; TRBD1 matches 7 bases. The CDR3 runs to 18 residues. V dropped 3 bases and J dropped 2; count of bases not matched to a gene: 16. CDR1 and CDR2 from the germline V gene are MNHEY and SVGEGT. DNA of the CDR3: TGTGCCAGCAGTTATAGGCCCGGGTTTCTCGGGACAGCCTACGAGCAGTACTTC. Translating it yields CASSYRPGFLGTAYEQYF.

This clone was observed a single time. The chain recombines TRBV2 with TRBJ1-2; 7 bases agree with TRBD1. Per germline, CDR1 SNHLY and CDR2 FYNNEI. The CDR3 extends over 14 amino acids. V trimming: 5 bases; J trimming: 5 bases; junction bases outside the gene matches: 8. CDR3 DNA: TGTGCCAGCAGTAATACGGGACAGCATTATGGCTACACCTTC. Protein: CASSNTGQHYGYTF.

The CDR3 sequence is CASSHTGTGGEVGEKLFF. The CDR3 coding sequence is TGTGCCAGCAGCCACACCGGGACAGGGGGGGAGGTCGGTGAAAAACTGTTTTTT. The chain joins TRBV14 to TRBJ1-4, with TRBD1 matching 11 bases. Germline lookup yields CDR1 SGHDN and CDR2 FVKESK. The CDR3 is 18 amino acids. V was pared by 3 bases and J by 7 bases, with 13 bases of the junction left unmatched. Combining the CDR3 with reference TRBV14 and TRBJ1-4 gives the whole variable domain EAGVTQFPSHSVIEKGQTVTLRCDPISGHDNLYWYRRVMGKEIKFLLHFVKESKQDESGMPNNRFLAERTGGTYSTLKVQPAELEDSGVYFCASSHTGTGGEVGEKLFFGSGTQLSVL.

The CDR3 DNA reads as TGCGCCAGCAGCTTGGCGGGGACAGGGGGCCTCAATGAGCAGTTCTTC. It translates to CASSLAGTGGLNEQFF. The V gene is TRBV5-1, the J gene TRBJ2-1, with 12 bases matching TRBD1. Trimming removed 0 bases from V and 6 bases from J; junction bases left unmatched: 4. This CDR3 contains 16 residues. Germline V gene data show CDR1 as SGHRS and CDR2 as YFSETQ.

The V call is TRBV19, the J call TRBJ2-1, with TRBD1 identical over 8 bases. J was trimmed by 6 bases and V by 5 bases; bases with no gene match: 12. This CDR3 has 16 amino acids. Germline CDR1 and CDR2: LNHDA and SQIVND (reference sequence). CDR3 residues: CASSYTGTGKGNEQFF. The CDR3 region has the DNA TGTGCCAGTAGTTACACCGGGACAGGAAAGGGCAATGAGCAGTTCTTC. Full variable domain (remainder filled in from reference TRBV19 and TRBJ2-1): DGGITQSPKYLFRKEGQNVTLSCEQNLNHDAMYWYRQDPGQGLRLIYYSQIVNDFQKGDIAEGYSVSREKKESFPLTVTSAQKNPTAFYLCASSYTGTGKGNEQFFGPGTRLTVL.